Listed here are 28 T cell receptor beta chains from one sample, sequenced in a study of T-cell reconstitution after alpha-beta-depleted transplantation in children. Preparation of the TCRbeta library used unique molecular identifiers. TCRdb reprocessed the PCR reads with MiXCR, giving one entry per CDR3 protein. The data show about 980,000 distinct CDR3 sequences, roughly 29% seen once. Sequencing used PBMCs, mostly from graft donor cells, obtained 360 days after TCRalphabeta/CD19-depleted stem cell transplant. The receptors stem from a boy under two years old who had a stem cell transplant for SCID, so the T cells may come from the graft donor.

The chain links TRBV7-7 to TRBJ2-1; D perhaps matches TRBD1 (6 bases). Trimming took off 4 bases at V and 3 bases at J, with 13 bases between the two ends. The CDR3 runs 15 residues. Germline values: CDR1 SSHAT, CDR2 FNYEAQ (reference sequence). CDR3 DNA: TGTGCCAGCAGCTCGCAGACAGGCCTCTACAATGAGCAGTTCTTC. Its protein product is CASSSQTGLYNEQFF.

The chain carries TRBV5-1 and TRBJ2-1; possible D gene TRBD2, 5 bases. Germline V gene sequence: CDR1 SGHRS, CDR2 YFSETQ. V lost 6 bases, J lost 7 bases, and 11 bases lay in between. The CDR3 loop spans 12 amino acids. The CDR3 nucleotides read TGCGCCAGCACCCGGCCGGGGAATGAGCAGTTCTTC. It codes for CASTRPGNEQFF.

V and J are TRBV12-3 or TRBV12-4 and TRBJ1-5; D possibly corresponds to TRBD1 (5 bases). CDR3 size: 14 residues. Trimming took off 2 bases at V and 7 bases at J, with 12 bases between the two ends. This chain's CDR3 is CASSLQGLDQPQHF. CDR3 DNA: TGTGCCAGCAGTTTACAGGGACTTGACCAGCCCCAGCATTTT.

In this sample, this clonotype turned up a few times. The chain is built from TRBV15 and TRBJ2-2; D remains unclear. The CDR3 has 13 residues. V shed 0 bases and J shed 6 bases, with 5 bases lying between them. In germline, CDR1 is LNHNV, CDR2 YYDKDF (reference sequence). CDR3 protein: CATSRDGAGELFF. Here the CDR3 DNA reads TGTGCCACCAGCAGAGATGGTGCCGGGGAGCTGTTTTTT.

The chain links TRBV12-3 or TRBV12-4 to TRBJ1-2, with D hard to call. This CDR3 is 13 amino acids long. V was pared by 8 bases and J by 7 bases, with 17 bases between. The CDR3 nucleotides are TGTGCCAGCCGCCCCCCCATCCCGTCTGGCTACACCTTC. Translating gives CASRPPIPSGYTF.

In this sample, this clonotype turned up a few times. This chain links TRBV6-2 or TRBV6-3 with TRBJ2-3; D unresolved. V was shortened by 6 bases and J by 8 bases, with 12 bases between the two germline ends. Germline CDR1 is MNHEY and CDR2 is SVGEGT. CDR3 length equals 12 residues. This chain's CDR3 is CASSLDWGTQYF. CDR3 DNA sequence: TGTGCCAGCAGCTTAGACTGGGGTACGCAGTATTTT.

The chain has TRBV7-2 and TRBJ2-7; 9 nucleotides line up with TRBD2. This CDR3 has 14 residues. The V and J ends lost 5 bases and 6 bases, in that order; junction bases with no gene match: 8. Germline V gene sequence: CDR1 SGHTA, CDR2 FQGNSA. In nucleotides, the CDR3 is TGTGCCAGCAGCCGAGGGGGACTAGCCTCCGAGCAGTACTTC. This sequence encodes CASSRGGLASEQYF. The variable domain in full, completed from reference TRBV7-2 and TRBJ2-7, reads GAGVSQSPSNKVTEKGKDVELRCDPISGHTALYWYRQSLGQGLEFLIYFQGNSAPDKSGLPSDRFSAERTGGSVSTLTIQRTQQEDSAVYLCASSRGGLASEQYFGPGTRLTVT.

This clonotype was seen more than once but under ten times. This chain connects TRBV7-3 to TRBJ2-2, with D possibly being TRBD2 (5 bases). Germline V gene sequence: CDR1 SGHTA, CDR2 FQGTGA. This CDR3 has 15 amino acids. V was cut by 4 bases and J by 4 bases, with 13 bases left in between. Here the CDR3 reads CASSSAGEGTGELFF. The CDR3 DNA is TGTGCCAGCAGCTCCGCCGGGGAAGGCACCGGGGAGCTGTTTTTT.

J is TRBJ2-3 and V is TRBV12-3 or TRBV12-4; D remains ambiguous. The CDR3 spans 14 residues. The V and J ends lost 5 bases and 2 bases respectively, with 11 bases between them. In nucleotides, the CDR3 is TGTGCCAGCAGTACGACCCCTTTCACAGATACGCAGTATTTT. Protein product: CASSTTPFTDTQYF.

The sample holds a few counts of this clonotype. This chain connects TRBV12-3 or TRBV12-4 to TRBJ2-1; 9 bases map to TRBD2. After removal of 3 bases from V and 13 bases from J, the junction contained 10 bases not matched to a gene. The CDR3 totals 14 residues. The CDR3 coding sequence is TGTGCCAGCAGTTTCAATAAGGTAGCGGGGGCACAGTTCTTC. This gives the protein CASSFNKVAGAQFF.

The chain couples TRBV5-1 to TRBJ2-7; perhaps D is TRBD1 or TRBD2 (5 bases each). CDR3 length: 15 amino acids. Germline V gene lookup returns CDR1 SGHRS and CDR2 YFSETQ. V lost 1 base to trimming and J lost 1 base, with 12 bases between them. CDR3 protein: CASSLWDPLSYEQYF. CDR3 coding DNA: TGCGCCAGCAGCTTGTGGGACCCACTATCCTACGAGCAGTACTTC.

CDR3 coding DNA: TGCAGGGCTTACGAGCAGTACTTC. Its protein is CRAYEQYF. The chain joins TRBV29-1 to TRBJ2-7; D unresolved. Per the germline V gene, CDR1 is SQVTM and CDR2 is ANQGSEA. This CDR3 is built from 8 residues.

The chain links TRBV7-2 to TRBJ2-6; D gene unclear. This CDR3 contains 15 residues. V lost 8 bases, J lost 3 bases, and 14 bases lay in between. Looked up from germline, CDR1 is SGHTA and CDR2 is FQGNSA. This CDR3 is CASCSRAIGANVLTF. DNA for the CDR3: TGTGCCAGCTGCTCCCGGGCCATTGGGGCCAACGTCCTGACTTTC. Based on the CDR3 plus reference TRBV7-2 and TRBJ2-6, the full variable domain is GAGVSQSPSNKVTEKGKDVELRCDPISGHTALYWYRQSLGQGLEFLIYFQGNSAPDKSGLPSDRFSAERTGGSVSTLTIQRTQQEDSAVYLCASCSRAIGANVLTFGAGSRLTVL.

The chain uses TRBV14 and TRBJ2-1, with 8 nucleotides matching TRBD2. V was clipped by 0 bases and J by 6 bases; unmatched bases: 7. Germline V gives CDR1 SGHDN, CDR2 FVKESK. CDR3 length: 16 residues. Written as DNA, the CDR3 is TGTGCCAGCAGCCAAGATTTGGGACTAGTAGGCAATGAGCAGTTCTTC. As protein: CASSQDLGLVGNEQFF.

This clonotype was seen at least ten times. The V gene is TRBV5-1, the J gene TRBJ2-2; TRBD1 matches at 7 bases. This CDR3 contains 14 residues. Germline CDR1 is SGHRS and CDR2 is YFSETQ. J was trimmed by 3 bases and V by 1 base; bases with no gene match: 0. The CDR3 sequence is CASSLTGDTGELFF. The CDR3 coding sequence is TGCGCCAGCAGCTTGACAGGGGACACCGGGGAGCTGTTTTTT.

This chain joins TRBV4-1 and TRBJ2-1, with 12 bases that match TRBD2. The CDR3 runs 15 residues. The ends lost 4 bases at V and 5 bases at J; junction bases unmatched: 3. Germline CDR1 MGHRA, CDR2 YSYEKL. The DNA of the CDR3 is TGCGCCAGCAGCCCTAGCGGGGGGGCCCACAATGAGCAGTTCTTC. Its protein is CASSPSGGAHNEQFF.

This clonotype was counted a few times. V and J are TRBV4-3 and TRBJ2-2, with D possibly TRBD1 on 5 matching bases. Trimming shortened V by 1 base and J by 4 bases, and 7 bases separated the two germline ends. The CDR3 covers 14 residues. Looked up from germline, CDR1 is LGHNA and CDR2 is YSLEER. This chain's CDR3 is CASSQADTTGELFF. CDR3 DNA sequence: TGCGCCAGCAGCCAAGCGGACACCACCGGGGAGCTGTTTTTT.

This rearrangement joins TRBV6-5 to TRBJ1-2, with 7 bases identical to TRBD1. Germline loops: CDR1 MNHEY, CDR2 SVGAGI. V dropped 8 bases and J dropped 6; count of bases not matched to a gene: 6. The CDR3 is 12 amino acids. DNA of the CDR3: TGTGCCAGCGGAAGGGGGCGGGATGGCTACACCTTC. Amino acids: CASGRGRDGYTF.

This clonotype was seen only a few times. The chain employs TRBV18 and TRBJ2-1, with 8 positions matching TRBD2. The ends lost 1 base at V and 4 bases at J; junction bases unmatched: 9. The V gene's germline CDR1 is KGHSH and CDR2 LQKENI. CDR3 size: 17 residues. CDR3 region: CASSPRRGAVQYNEQFF. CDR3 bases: TGTGCCAGCTCACCACGGCGGGGGGCGGTCCAATACAATGAGCAGTTCTTC. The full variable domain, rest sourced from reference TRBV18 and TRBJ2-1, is NAGVMQNPRHLVRRRGQEARLRCSPMKGHSHVYWYRQLPEEGLKFMVYLQKENIIDESGMPKERFSAEFPKEGPSILRIQQVVRGDSAAYFCASSPRRGAVQYNEQFFGPGTRLTVL.

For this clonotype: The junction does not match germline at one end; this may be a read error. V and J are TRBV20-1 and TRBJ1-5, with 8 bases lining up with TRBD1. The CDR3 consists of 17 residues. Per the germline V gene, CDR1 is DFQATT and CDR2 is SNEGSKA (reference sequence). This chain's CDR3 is CCASRPGGPLLNQPQHF. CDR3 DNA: TGCTGTGCCTCCCGTCCAGGGGGCCCCTTATTAAATCAGCCCCAGCATTTT.

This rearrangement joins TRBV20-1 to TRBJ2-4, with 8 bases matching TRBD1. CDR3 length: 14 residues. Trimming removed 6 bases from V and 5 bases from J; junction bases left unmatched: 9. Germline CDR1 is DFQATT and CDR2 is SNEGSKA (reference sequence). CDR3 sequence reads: CSAVPPGQENIQYF. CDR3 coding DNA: TGCAGTGCCGTTCCCCCGGGACAGGAAAACATTCAGTACTTC.

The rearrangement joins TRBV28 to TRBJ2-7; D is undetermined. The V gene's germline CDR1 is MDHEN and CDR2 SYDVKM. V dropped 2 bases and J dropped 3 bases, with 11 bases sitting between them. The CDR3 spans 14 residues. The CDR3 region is CASSLDLSIYEQYF. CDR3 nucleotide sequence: TGTGCCAGCAGTTTAGATCTGTCTATCTACGAGCAGTACTTC.

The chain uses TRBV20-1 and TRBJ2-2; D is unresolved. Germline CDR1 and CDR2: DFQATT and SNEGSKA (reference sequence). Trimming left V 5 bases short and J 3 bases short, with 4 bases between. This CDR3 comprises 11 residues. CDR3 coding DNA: TGCAGTGCTGAACACACCGGGGAGCTGTTTTTT. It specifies CSAEHTGELFF.

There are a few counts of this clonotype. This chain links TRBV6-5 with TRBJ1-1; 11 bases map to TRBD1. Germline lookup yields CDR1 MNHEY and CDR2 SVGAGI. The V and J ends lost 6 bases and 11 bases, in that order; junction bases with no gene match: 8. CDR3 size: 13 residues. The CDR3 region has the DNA TGTGCCAGCAGCCCTACAGGACAGGGGGCGGCTTTCTTT. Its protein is CASSPTGQGAAFF.

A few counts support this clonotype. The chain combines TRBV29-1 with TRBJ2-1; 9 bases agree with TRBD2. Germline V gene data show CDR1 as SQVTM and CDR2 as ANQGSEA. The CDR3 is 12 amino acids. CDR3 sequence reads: CTAGGWDNEQFF. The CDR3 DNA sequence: TGCACAGCGGGGGGATGGGACAATGAGCAGTTCTTC.

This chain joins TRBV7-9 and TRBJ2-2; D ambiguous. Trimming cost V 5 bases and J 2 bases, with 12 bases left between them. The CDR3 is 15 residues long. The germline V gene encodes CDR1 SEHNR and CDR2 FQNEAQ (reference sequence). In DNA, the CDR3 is TGTGCCAGCAGCCGCCAAGCCCATAACACCGGGGAGCTGTTTTTT. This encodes CASSRQAHNTGELFF.

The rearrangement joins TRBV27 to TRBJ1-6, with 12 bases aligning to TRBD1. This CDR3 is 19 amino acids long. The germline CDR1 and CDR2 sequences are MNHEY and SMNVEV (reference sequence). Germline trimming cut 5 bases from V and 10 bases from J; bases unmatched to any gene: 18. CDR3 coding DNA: TGTGCCAGCAGTACCCGTCGGGACAGGGGGCAGGGGGCGGTATCACCCCTCCACTTT. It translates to CASSTRRDRGQGAVSPLHF.

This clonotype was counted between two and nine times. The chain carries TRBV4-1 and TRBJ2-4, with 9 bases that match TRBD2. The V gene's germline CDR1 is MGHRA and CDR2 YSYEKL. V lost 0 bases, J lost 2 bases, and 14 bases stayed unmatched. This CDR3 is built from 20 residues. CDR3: CASSQEGWSGGTRTKNIQYF. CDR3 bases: TGCGCCAGCAGCCAAGAAGGGTGGAGCGGGGGGACGAGGACCAAAAACATTCAGTACTTC.